These T cell receptor beta chains were read from a single sample in a study of blood T cell repertoires in COVID-19. The protocol was immunoSEQ multiplex PCR, while the TCRdb copy is restricted to in-frame clones and leaves out a portion. The table records about 250,000 clones, about 82% of them present only once. Sequenced input: peripheral blood. These receptors came from a woman at least 80 years old with COVID-19, enrolled during active disease. The conserved cysteine and the conserved F or W are not part of the CDR3 here.

TRBV24-1	TRBJ2-1	ATSEGQGSYNEQF
TRBV3-1/TRBV3-2	TRBJ1-5	ASSQVGGPQH
TRBV5-1	TRBJ2-5	ASSLEDREKTQY
TRBV5-6	TRBJ1-2	ASRSTHGQADYGYT
TRBV4-3	TRBJ2-3	ASSQDGGSGRGHTDTQY
TRBV7-2	TRBJ1-5	ASSLAGQGGYSNQPQH
TRBV7-2	TRBJ1-2	ASSDLDRGLFGYT
TRBV9	TRBJ2-2	ASSILRAGERNTGELF
TRBV27	TRBJ2-3	ASRRTGGLTDTQY
TRBV5-1	TRBJ2-1	ASNTVPGGNNEQF
TRBV7-2	TRBJ1-2	ASSPGQGLYGYT
TRBV7-4	TRBJ1-5	ASSPKDRGVGNQPQH
TRBV5-1	TRBJ1-1	ASSPQGGNTEAF
TRBV6-5	TRBJ1-2	ASSYGPESYGYT
TRBV6-5	TRBJ1-2	ASRYREPNYGYT
TRBV1	TRBJ1-2	TSSQDLRDNNRVRANYGYT
TRBV19	TRBJ1-5	ASSSPGGGVNQPQH
TRBV6-2/TRBV6-3	TRBJ1-1	ASSYSGGGTEAF
TRBV27	TRBJ2-1	ASSARPAGEQF
TRBV2	TRBJ1-1	ASSEQRNTEAF
TRBV9	TRBJ1-2	ASSVNDRGDDCYT
TRBV28	TRBJ1-5	ATSSAPRVLSNQPQH
TRBV7-8	TRBJ2-7	ASSLGLAGAYEQY
TRBV3-1/TRBV3-2	TRBJ1-1	ASRRNTEAF
TRBV15	TRBJ2-3	ATSSRPGVTQY
TRBV12-3/TRBV12-4	TRBJ1-2	ASSLRNGYT
TRBV18	TRBJ1-2	ASSPDRYGYT
TRBV30	TRBJ1-6	AWALNSPLH
TRBV7-9	TRBJ1-4	ASSRTQGVSEKLF
TRBV15	TRBJ2-1	ATSLLGGTYNEQF
TRBV10-3	TRBJ1-5	ATTQTDSNQPQH